This T cell receptor beta chain was identified in a study of OX40 agonist ivuxolimab in advanced cancers. Study-level background: Ivuxolimab, which targeted the costimulatory receptor OX40 (CD134), was an agonistic, fully human IgG2 monoclonal antibody. Intravenous ivuxolimab was administered to patients every 2 weeks at six dose levels: 0.01, 0.1, 0.3, 1.5, 3 and 10 mg/kg. Of the roughly 51 dose-escalation patients, hepatocellular carcinoma was present in approximately 20, melanoma in around 15, renal cell carcinoma in 9 and head and neck cancer in 9. The dose-escalation cohort was around 84% male with a mean age of about 65 years, ranging from roughly 23 to 79. Prior anti-PD-1, anti-PD-L1 or anti-CTLA-4 therapy was permitted, and approximately 39% of dose-escalation patients had received checkpoint inhibitors. Partial responses were achieved by three dose-escalation patients, of whom one had hepatocellular carcinoma and two had cutaneous melanoma. Peripheral TCRbeta sequencing aimed to test whether ivuxolimab altered TCR sequence diversity and caused clonal T-cell expansion. The paper reports the monotherapy dose-escalation portion (N of about 47 patients) of the phase I ivuxolimab trial.

From the cysteine up to the phenylalanine, the CDR3 has a length of 13 residues. CDR3 DNA only is kept here, 39 bases in frame from base 1. Between the V and J ends, shortened by 3 bases and 6 bases respectively, the junction contains 12 bases. As encoded in the germline V gene, CDR1 is KGHSH while CDR2 is LQKENI. The study at large found these results: Which antigens the clonally expanded peripheral T cells were specific for was not determined. In the 0.1-3.0 mg/kg groups, partial responders had among the lowest normalized peripheral clonal expansion, particularly in CD8+ T cells. After ivuxolimab, CD8+ T cells had more expanded clones than CD4+ T cells on average. Low levels of normalized T-cell clonal expansion were also shown by some nonresponding patients. Clonal expansion of both CD4+ and CD8+ blood T cells was observed from baseline to week 6 at doses 0.1 to 3.0 mg/kg.

Patients with a history of autoimmune disease or receiving systemic immunosuppression were excluded from the trial. Peripheral blood for TCR sequencing was collected from all dose cohorts at baseline, on cycle 4 day 1, and on cycle 7 day 1. Samples came from an open-label, multicenter, first-in-human phase I dose-escalation trial of ivuxolimab. Adults with locally advanced or metastatic head and neck squamous cell, hepatocellular, melanoma or renal cell carcinoma were enrolled in the trial. Before TCR sequencing, CD4+ T cells and CD8+ T cells were sorted from peripheral blood as separate populations. To sequence the TCRbeta CDR3 region, genomic DNA was isolated from the sorted cells. The immunoSEQ Assay was used to sequence the TCRbeta CDR3 regions. TCRdb provides this immuneACCESS table in a form limited to in-frame rearrangements. Some clones are lacking; in checked studies, under half of them reflect an unresolved V gene, and why the rest are absent is not known. Present in this sample are around 60,000 clones, about 91% of which were seen just once. The top ten hold 0.44% of the sample.

On this clone itself: Its antigen has not been determined. No clone much larger than this one lies a single base away; base qualities are absent.

The chain links TRBV18 with TRBJ2-7; the D gene cannot be resolved reliably. Material: CD4+ or CD8+ T cells sorted from blood, obtained in a trial of the OX40 agonist ivuxolimab. The receptor was derived from an adult with an advanced solid tumor such as melanoma, head and neck, liver or kidney cancer. The CDR3 is CASSPDRIGEQYF. At the DNA level, the sequence is TGTGCCAGCTCACCGGACCGGATAGGCGAGCAGTACTTC. The full variable domain, completed from the reference TRBV18 and TRBJ2-7 proteins outside the CDR3, reads NAGVMQNPRHLVRRRGQEARLRCSPMKGHSHVYWYRQLPEEGLKFMVYLQKENIIDESGMPKERFSAEFPKEGPSILRIQQVVRGDSAAYFCASSPDRIGEQYFGPGTRLTVT.